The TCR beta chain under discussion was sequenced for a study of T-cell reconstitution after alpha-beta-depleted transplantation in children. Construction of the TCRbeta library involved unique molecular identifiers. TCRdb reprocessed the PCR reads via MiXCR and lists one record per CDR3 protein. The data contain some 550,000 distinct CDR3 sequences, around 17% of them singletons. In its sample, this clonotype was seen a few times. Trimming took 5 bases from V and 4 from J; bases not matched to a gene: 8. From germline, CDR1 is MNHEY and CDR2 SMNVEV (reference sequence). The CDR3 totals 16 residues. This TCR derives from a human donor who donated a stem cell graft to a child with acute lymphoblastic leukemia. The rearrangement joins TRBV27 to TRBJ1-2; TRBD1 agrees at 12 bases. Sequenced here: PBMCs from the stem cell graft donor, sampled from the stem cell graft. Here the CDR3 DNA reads TGTGCCAGCAGTCTTGGGACAGGGGGCTTTGGCTATGGCTACACCTTC. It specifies CASSLGTGGFGYGYTF.